What follows describes a single T cell receptor beta chain. The sample comes from a study of cytomegalovirus exposure and HLA in healthy donors. The CDR3 loop spans 14 amino acids. Looked up from germline, CDR1 is SEHNR and CDR2 is FQNEAQ (reference sequence). Trimming took off 5 bases at V and 8 bases at J, with 18 bases between the two ends. In the PCR, 60 Vbeta and 13 Jbeta primers were used. Generated by immunoSEQ multiplex PCR, the TCRdb table keeps only in-frame clones and is missing some. The data contain 90,000 to 150,000 clones, approximately 15% of them singletons. The sequenced sample was PBMCs. The TCR comes from a young woman in good health and CMV-seronegative. The chain has TRBV7-9 and TRBJ1-1; possible D gene TRBD1, 6 bases. This CDR3 is CASSPKQGPREAFF. Written as DNA, the CDR3 is TGTGCCAGCAGCCCGAAACAGGGTCCTCGGGAAGCTTTCTTT. Full variable domain (outside the CDR3, taken from reference TRBV7-9 and TRBJ1-1): DTGVSQNPRHKITKRGQNVTFRCDPISEHNRLYWYRQTLGQGPEFLTYFQNEAQLEKSRLLSDRFSAERPKGSFSTLEIQRTEQGDSAMYLCASSPKQGPREAFFGQGTRLTVV.